This T cell receptor beta chain was recovered during a study of shared clonotypes between healthy human individuals. Points from the study as a whole: Clonotypes shared by all four donors outscored non-shared clonotypes in generation probability.

The CDR3 sequence is 15 residues long. Unmatched junction bases numbered 6, after V lost 4 bases and J lost 0 bases. Germline-derived CDR1 and CDR2 are SQVTM and ANQGSEA. In the sorted-subset replicate PCRs, 200 ng DNA, 29,000 or so T cell genomes, was used. Authors' methods: Junction-only sequences without quality scores were provided by ImmunoSEQ, so filtering was different. Using immunoSEQ multiplex PCR, the repertoire was profiled, and TCRdb retains in-frame clones only, with some absent. The V and J calls and clone size come from that table; D and trimming were worked out from the DNA. The sample records 650,000 to 800,000 clones, approximately 72% being singletons. On this clone itself: Its antigen remains unknown.

This TCR was recovered from a woman in her 30s in good health. The sequenced sample consisted of memory CD4+ T cells sorted from blood. Subset defined: CD45RA-negative fraction. The V gene is TRBV29-1, the J gene TRBJ2-1, with 7 bases that match TRBD2. For the CDR3, the DNA is TGCAGCGTTGGTGGGGTAGCGGGCTCCTACAATGAGCAGTTCTTC. This encodes CSVGGVAGSYNEQFF.